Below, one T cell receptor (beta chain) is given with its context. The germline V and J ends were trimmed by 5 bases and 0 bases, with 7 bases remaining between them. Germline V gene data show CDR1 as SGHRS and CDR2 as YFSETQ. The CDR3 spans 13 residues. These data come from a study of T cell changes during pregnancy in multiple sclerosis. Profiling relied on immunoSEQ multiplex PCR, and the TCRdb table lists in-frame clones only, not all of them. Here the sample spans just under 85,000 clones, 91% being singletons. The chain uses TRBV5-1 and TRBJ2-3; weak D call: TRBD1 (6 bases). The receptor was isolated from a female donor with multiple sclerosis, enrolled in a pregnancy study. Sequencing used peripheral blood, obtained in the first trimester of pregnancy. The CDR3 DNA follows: TGCGCCAGCAGACAGGGTAGCACAGATACGCAGTATTTT. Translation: CASRQGSTDTQYF. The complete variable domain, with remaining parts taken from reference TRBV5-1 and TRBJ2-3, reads KAGVTQTPRYLIKTRGQQVTLSCSPISGHRSVSWYQQTPGQGLQFLFEYFSETQRNKGNFPGRFSGRQFSNSRSEMNVSTLELGDSALYLCASRQGSTDTQYFGPGTRLTVL.